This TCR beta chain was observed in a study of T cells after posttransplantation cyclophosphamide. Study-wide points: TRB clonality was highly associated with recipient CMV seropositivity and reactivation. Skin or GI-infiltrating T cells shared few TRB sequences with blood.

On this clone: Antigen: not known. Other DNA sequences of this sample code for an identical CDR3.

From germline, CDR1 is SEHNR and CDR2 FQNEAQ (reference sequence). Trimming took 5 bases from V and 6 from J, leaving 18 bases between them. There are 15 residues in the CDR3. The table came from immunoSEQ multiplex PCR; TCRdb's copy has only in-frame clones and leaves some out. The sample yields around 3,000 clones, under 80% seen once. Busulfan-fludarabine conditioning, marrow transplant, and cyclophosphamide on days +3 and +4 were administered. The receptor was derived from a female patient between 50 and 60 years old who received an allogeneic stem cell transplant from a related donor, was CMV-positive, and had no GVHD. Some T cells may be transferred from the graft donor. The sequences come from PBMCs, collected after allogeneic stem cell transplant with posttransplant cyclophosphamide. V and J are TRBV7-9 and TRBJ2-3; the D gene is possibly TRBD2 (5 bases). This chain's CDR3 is CASSPDKRRGDTQYF. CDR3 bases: TGTGCCAGCAGCCCTGACAAGCGTCGAGGGGATACGCAGTATTTT. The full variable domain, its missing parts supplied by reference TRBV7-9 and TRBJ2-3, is DTGVSQNPRHKITKRGQNVTFRCDPISEHNRLYWYRQTLGQGPEFLTYFQNEAQLEKSRLLSDRFSAERPKGSFSTLEIQRTEQGDSAMYLCASSPDKRRGDTQYFGPGTRLTVL.